Sequencing of this T cell receptor beta chain was carried out in a study of monozygotic twins with inflammatory bowel disease. Regarding the study as a whole: Twins with IBD had fewer clonotypes in common with others than healthy twins, particularly during disease activity. Variability may have been added to patient repertoires by differing immunosuppressive treatments.

Per germline, CDR1 ENHRY and CDR2 SYGVKD. The CDR3 loop spans 18 amino acids. Using eight separate reactions per sample, the authors generated cDNA. For each CDR3 protein, TCRdb gives one entry from its re-call of the 5' RACE reads, without DNA. The listing records around 220,000 distinct CDR3 sequences. As to this clonotype: The antigen remains unidentified.

The V and J genes are TRBV10-3 and TRBJ2-1. The sequenced material came from blood. The source is a human donor with ulcerative colitis or Crohn's disease, or a healthy co-twin of an affected twin (not recorded which). CDR3 region: CAISESRGAGDTYNEQFF.